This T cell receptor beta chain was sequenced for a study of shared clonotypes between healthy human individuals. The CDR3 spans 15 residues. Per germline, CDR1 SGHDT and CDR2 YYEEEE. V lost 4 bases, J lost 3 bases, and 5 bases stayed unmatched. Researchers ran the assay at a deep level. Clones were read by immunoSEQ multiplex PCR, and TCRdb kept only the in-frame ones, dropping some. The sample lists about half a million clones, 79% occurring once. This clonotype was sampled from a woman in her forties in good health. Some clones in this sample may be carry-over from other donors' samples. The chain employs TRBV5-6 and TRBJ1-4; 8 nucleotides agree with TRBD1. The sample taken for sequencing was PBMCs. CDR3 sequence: CASSAPGQANEKLFF. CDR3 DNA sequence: TGTGCCAGCAGCGCTCCGGGACAGGCTAATGAAAAACTGTTTTTT.